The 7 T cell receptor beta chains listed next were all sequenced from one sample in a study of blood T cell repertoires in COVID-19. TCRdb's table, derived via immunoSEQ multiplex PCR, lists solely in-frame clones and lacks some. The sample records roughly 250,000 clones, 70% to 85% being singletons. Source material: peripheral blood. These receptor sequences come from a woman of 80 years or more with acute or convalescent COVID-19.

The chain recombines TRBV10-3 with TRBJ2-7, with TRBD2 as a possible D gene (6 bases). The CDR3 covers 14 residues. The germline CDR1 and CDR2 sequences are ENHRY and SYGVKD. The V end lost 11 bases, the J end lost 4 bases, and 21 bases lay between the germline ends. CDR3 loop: CAAGRTGVRYEQYF. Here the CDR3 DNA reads TGTGCCGCTGGACGAACGGGAGTAAGGTACGAGCAGTACTTC.

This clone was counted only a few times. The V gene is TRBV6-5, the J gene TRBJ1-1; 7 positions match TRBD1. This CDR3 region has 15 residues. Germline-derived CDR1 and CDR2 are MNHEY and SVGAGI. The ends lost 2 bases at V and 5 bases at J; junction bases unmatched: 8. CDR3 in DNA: TGTGCCAGCAGTTACCAGGGATCAGGGGGGACTGAAGCTTTCTTT. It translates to CASSYQGSGGTEAFF.

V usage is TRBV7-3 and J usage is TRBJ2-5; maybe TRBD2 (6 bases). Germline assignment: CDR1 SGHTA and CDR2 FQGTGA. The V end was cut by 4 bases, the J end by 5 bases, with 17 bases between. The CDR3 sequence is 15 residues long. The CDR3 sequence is CASSSNGGAWETQYF. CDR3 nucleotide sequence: TGTGCCAGCAGCTCAAACGGAGGGGCCTGGGAGACCCAGTACTTC.

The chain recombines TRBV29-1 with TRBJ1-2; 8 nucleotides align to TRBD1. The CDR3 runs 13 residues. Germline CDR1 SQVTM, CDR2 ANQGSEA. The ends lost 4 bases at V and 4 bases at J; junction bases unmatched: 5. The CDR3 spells CSVAPGQVYGYTF. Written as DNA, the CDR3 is TGCAGCGTTGCCCCGGGACAGGTCTATGGCTACACCTTC. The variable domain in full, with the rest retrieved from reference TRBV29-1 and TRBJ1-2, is SAVISQKPSRDICQRGTSLTIQCQVDSQVTMMFWYRQQPGQSLTLIATANQGSEATYESGFVIDKFPISRPNLTFSTLTVSNMSPEDSSIYLCSVAPGQVYGYTFGSGTRLTVV.

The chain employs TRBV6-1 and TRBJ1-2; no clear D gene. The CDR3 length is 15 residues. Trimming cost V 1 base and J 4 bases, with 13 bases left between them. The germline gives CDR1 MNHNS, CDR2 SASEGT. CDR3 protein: CASSEVRTALYGYTF. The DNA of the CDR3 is TGTGCCAGCAGTGAAGTACGAACAGCACTCTATGGCTACACCTTC.

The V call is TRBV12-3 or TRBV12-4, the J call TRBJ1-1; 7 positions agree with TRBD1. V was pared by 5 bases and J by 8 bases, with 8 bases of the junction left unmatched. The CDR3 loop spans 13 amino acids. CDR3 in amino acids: CASSVRGSKEAFF. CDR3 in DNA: TGTGCCAGCAGTGTCAGGGGGAGCAAGGAAGCTTTCTTT.

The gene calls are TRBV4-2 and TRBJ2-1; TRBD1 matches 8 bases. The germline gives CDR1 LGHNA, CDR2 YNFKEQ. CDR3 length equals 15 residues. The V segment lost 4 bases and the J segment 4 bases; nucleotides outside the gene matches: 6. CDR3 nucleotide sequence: TGTGCCAGCAGCCTAGCCGGGACAGGTTACAATGAGCAGTTCTTC. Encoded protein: CASSLAGTGYNEQFF.